This T cell receptor beta chain was captured by sequencing in a study of blood T cell repertoires in COVID-19. V trimming: 1 base; J trimming: 3 bases; junction bases outside the gene matches: 6. Germline V gene sequence: CDR1 MGHRA, CDR2 YSYEKL. The length of the CDR3 is 17 residues. Study processing details: Amplification of reference gene primers provided the estimated nucleated cell counts. Only in-frame clones appear in the TCRdb table, and some are missing; sequencing was by immunoSEQ multiplex PCR. That table furnishes V, J and clone size, whereas the DNA furnished D and trimming. The sample holds 250,000 to 300,000 clones, about 85% seen once. Cohort assignment relied on participant-reported clinical history.

The V and J genes are TRBV4-1 and TRBJ2-3; TRBD2 matches 11 bases. Sequencing used PBMCs or T cells enriched from blood (not recorded which). The clonotype originates from a woman between 45 and 60 years old who had been exposed to COVID-19. The CDR3 DNA reads TGCGCCAGCAGCCAAGCGGCTAGCGGGGGGACAACAGATACGCAGTATTTT. This encodes CASSQAASGGTTDTQYF.